This TCR beta chain was sequenced for a study of blood T cell repertoires in COVID-19. This CDR3 region has 16 residues. Germline trimming cut 3 bases from V and 1 base from J; bases unmatched to any gene: 6. The germline V gene encodes CDR1 SGDLS and CDR2 YYNGEE. Generated by immunoSEQ multiplex PCR, the TCRdb table keeps only in-frame clones and is missing some. This sample yields approximately 140,000 clones, of which around 87% are seen a single time; about 4.2% belongs to the top ten. This chain joins TRBV9 and TRBJ2-3; 9 nucleotides line up with TRBD2. Material: peripheral blood. The origin of this receptor is a woman aged 60-75 years with active or convalescent COVID-19. CDR3: CASSGGGGARTDTQYF. The CDR3 DNA is TGTGCCAGCAGCGGCGGCGGGGGGGCCCGCACAGATACGCAGTATTTT.